This T cell receptor (beta chain) was obtained from a study of T cell responses to AZD1222 COVID-19 vaccine. Findings and caveats of the study: Regions 160-218 and 743-854 dominated among vaccine-associated CD4 TCRs spanning spike. None of the repertoires were sampled until the peak T cell response had passed. Increases in Spike-specific TCR breadth and depth were seen after two AZD1222 doses.

Points on this clone: The antigen is unknown.

Using immunoSEQ multiplex PCR, the repertoire was profiled, and TCRdb retains in-frame clones only, with some absent. The data show nearly 110,000 clones, around 93% seen once. The V gene lost 2 bases and the J gene lost 2 bases, with 13 bases spanning the gap. The CDR3 length is 15 residues. Per the germline V gene, CDR1 is SGHAT and CDR2 is FQNNGV. The rearrangement links TRBV11-2 to TRBJ2-7; possibly TRBD1 or TRBD2 for D (5 bases each). The TCR comes from an adult who received the AZD1222 COVID-19 vaccine. The sequencing used peripheral blood, collected 28 days after the second AZD1222 dose. The CDR3 here is CASSLTEGPTYEQYF. Here the CDR3 DNA reads TGTGCCAGCAGCTTAACCGAGGGGCCAACCTACGAGCAGTACTTC.